This T cell receptor beta chain comes out of a study of blood T cell repertoires in COVID-19 (dated by TCRdb to the early 2020s). Turning to the overall study: Collaborator samples came from the United States, Italy and Spain and covered acute and convalescent phases of COVID-19. Subjects who had been exposed to COVID-19, were actively infected with it, or had recovered from it provided the deeply sampled blood TCRbeta repertoires that made up the dataset. The samples were drawn from two sources: the first 160 participants of the ongoing ImmuneRACE study, and 1,254 subjects contributed by 6 global collaborators. A freely available public database, intended as a resource for researchers studying the immune response to SARS-CoV-2, is where the repertoires were released. Where available, HLA class I and class II types were taken from metadata supplied by the sample provider and were not determined by assay-based typing. The prospective study material was composed of cDNA or gDNA derived from T cells, B-cell-depleted T cells, or PBMCs. Sample metadata almost always included a de-identified subject ID, COVID-19 status, age in years and sex. What the research found in general, with its limitations: The amount of clinical and demographic metadata varied by source and participant and was provided uncurated.

As concerns this clone: Its antigen specificity is not known. Per-base qualities were not stored, and no clone one base away is much larger.

One collaborating source in Seattle enrolled patients while the patients were actively infected and followed the patients over time throughout the course of disease. Whole blood was collected in K2EDTA tubes by collaborating institutions according to the institutions' own protocols. For TCRbeta analysis, collaborators shipped samples in one of three forms: frozen whole blood, isolated PBMCs, or DNA extracted from either of those sample types. Counted from cysteine to phenylalanine, this CDR3 has 20 amino acids. Left in the record is the CDR3 DNA by itself, 60 bases read in frame from the first base. Clipping removes 0 bases from V and 1 base from J, with 13 as the unmatched junction base count. The CDR1 and CDR2 encoded by the germline V gene are MNHEY and SVGEGT. The immunoSEQ Assay, a bias-controlled multiplex PCR, was used to amplify TCRbeta CDR3 regions from genomic DNA. Turning to the authors' computational methods: Nucleated cell counts per sample were estimated from amplification of reference gene primers within the assay. Sequence reads were collapsed and filtered to measure the absolute abundance of every unique TCRbeta CDR3 rearrangement. For each sample, productive Simpson clonality was calculated as the square root of Simpson's diversity index across productive rearrangements. As stored in TCRdb, this immuneACCESS dataset retains in-frame rearrangements with V and J assigned. A fraction of the clones does not appear; measured against another copy, unresolved V genes explain less than half of the discrepancy, and the remainder lacks a known reason. That table is the source of V, J and clone size, and D and trimming were worked out from the DNA. Here the sample has about 260,000 clones; roughly 88% occur a single time. The ten most abundant clones make up about 10% of the sample.

Rearrangement joined TRBV6-2 or TRBV6-3 to TRBJ2-4; 9 central nucleotides agree with TRBD2. The clonotype was recovered from a woman in her sixties or seventies with COVID-19, enrolled during active disease. Sample: peripheral blood. The base sequence is TGTGCCAGCAGTTACTCGAACCCTAGCGGGACAAGAGGGGCCAAAAACATTCAGTACTTC. It codes for CASSYSNPSGTRGAKNIQYF.